Below are 5 T cell receptor beta chains sequenced from a single sample in a study of cytomegalovirus exposure and HLA in healthy donors. Use of 60 Vbeta and 13 Jbeta primers characterized the PCR. The assay was immunoSEQ multiplex PCR, and TCRdb's table has in-frame clones only and misses some. Of about 110,000 clones in the sample, 60% to 75% were seen once. Sequenced material: PBMCs. These receptors originate from a male donor in good health and CMV-seropositive.

The chain recombines TRBV6-6 with TRBJ1-5, with 7 positions matching TRBD1. Germline V gives CDR1 MNHNY, CDR2 SVGAGI (reference sequence). Unmatched junction bases numbered 6, after V lost 2 bases and J lost 2 bases. The CDR3 length is 16 residues. The CDR3 loop is CASSYHPGTGNQPQHF. CDR3 nucleotides: TGTGCCAGCAGTTACCACCCCGGGACAGGCAATCAGCCCCAGCATTTT.

The CDR3 coding sequence is TGCAGCGTTCACCGAGGGGGGGAGGACTACTATGGCTACACCTTC. Residues: CSVHRGGEDYYGYTF. The chain has TRBV29-1 and TRBJ1-2, with a weak D call TRBD1 (6 bases). The CDR3 has 15 amino acids. CDR1 and CDR2 from the germline V gene are SQVTM and ANQGSEA. The V gene lost 5 bases and the J gene lost 3 bases, with 19 bases spanning the gap.

There are a few counts of this clone. This chain connects TRBV7-2 to TRBJ2-1, with a possible D match to TRBD1 (6 bases). V was clipped by 3 bases and J by 2 bases, with 8 bases between them. There are 14 residues in the CDR3. Germline loops: CDR1 SGHTA, CDR2 FQGNSA. The CDR3 spells CASSLGAAYNEQFF. DNA of the CDR3: TGTGCCAGCAGCTTGGGGGCCGCCTACAATGAGCAGTTCTTC.

This clone was detected once. The chain recombines TRBV7-2 with TRBJ2-7; maybe TRBD1 (7 bases). This CDR3 has 16 residues. CDR1 and CDR2 from the germline V gene are SGHTA and FQGNSA. The ends were cut back, 3 bases at V and 3 bases at J, with 18 bases in the middle. CDR3: CASSLTGTPGSYEQYF. The CDR3 bases are TGTGCCAGCAGCTTGACAGGGACTCCAGGGAGCTACGAGCAGTACTTC. Full variable domain (missing parts from reference TRBV7-2 and TRBJ2-7): GAGVSQSPSNKVTEKGKDVELRCDPISGHTALYWYRQSLGQGLEFLIYFQGNSAPDKSGLPSDRFSAERTGGSVSTLTIQRTQQEDSAVYLCASSLTGTPGSYEQYFGPGTRLTVT.

The chain employs TRBV5-6 and TRBJ2-7, with D uncertain. The CDR3 totals 15 residues. V gave up 5 bases and J gave up 0 bases, with 15 bases separating them. Germline lookup yields CDR1 SGHDT and CDR2 YYEEEE. CDR3: CASRETLLPSYEQYF. The CDR3 region has the DNA TGTGCCAGCAGGGAGACTCTTCTCCCCTCCTACGAGCAGTACTTC.